The 26 T cell receptor beta chains below come from one sample, sequenced in a study of identical twins. TCRdb processed the 5' RACE reads anew with MiXCR; each CDR3 protein has one entry. The table includes 600,000 to 800,000 distinct CDR3 sequences, approximately 21% detected once. Another study also made use of these data, one on T cells expressing NK-cell markers.

The sequenced sample consisted of PBMCs. The receptor set was obtained from a woman younger than 35 in good health.

This clonotype was observed a handful of times. The chain has TRBV20-1 and TRBJ1-3; D gene unclear. In germline, CDR1 is DFQATT, CDR2 SNEGSKA (reference sequence). This CDR3 spans 13 amino acids. The germline V and J ends were trimmed by 7 bases and 2 bases, with 12 bases remaining between them. For the CDR3, the DNA is TGCAGTGTCGGGCGCCCGGCTGGAAACACCATATATTTT. Its translation is CSVGRPAGNTIYF.

At least ten counts were recorded for this clonotype. The rearrangement uses TRBV20-1 and TRBJ1-6, with 9 bases lining up with TRBD1. Per germline, CDR1 DFQATT and CDR2 SNEGSKA (reference sequence). The length of the CDR3 is 15 residues. With 0 bases clipped from V and 10 bases from J, the junction kept 7 bases outside the gene matches. Here the CDR3 reads CSARDSGQGESPLHF. For the CDR3, the DNA is TGCAGTGCTAGAGATTCGGGACAGGGAGAATCACCCCTCCACTTT.

This clonotype was detected a few times. The chain joins TRBV9 to TRBJ2-5, with TRBD1 as a possible D gene (6 bases). This CDR3 has 13 amino acids. Per the germline V gene, CDR1 is SGDLS and CDR2 is YYNGEE. With 6 bases removed from V and 3 bases from J, the gap between germline ends came to 12 bases. CDR3 region: CASNYQGKETQYF. The CDR3 DNA sequence: TGTGCCAGCAACTATCAGGGGAAAGAGACCCAGTACTTC.

The chain is built from TRBV12-3 or TRBV12-4 and TRBJ2-2; D not resolved. This CDR3 is 13 amino acids long. The germline V and J ends were trimmed by 7 bases and 5 bases, with 11 bases remaining between them. The CDR3, as DNA: TGTGCCAGCAATCAACAACGGACCGGGGAGCTGTTTTTT. Translation gives CASNQQRTGELFF.

The rearrangement uses TRBV6-1 and TRBJ2-1, with D perhaps assigned TRBD1 or TRBD2 (5 bases each). V shed 7 bases and J shed 8 bases, with 15 bases lying between them. The CDR3 length is 13 residues. Germline CDR1 is MNHNS and CDR2 is SASEGT. The DNA for the CDR3 is TGTGCCAGCACCCCCGAGTGGGGGTATGAGCAGTTCTTC. Its protein product is CASTPEWGYEQFF.

V gene TRBV5-1 combines with J gene TRBJ2-1; 7 bases line up with TRBD1. CDR1 is SGHRS and CDR2 is YFSETQ in the germline V gene. This CDR3 is 15 amino acids long. V shed 4 bases, J shed 9 bases, and the junction held 13 bases outside the gene matches. The CDR3 loop is CASSLPTGSFGEQFF. The CDR3 region has the DNA TGCGCCAGCAGCCTTCCGACAGGGAGTTTTGGTGAGCAGTTCTTC.

This chain joins TRBV3-1 and TRBJ2-1; tentative D call: TRBD1 (6 bases). This CDR3 spans 12 amino acids. Trimming removed 1 base from V and 9 bases from J, with 7 bases in between. Germline CDR1 and CDR2: LGHDT and YNNKEL (reference sequence). The CDR3 loop is CASSQAGVEQFF. CDR3 DNA sequence: TGTGCCAGCAGCCAAGCAGGGGTTGAGCAGTTCTTC.

The chain is built from TRBV20-1 and TRBJ2-7, with no clear D. Trimming removed 1 base from V and 2 bases from J, with 9 bases in between. The CDR3 has 13 amino acids. The germline gives CDR1 DFQATT, CDR2 SNEGSKA (reference sequence). CDR3 nucleotides: TGCAGTGCTAGAGTCCATGGAACCTACGAGCAGTACTTC. Translation: CSARVHGTYEQYF.

The chain carries TRBV20-1 and TRBJ2-5; possibly TRBD2 for D (6 bases). V dropped 2 bases and J dropped 7 bases, with 11 bases sitting between them. Germline CDR1 DFQATT, CDR2 SNEGSKA (reference sequence). This CDR3 comprises 12 residues. As DNA, the CDR3 is TGCAGTGCTAGAAGGGAGGCGGGGACCCAGTACTTC. Translating it yields CSARREAGTQYF.

This clonotype has only a few counts. The V gene is TRBV20-1, the J gene TRBJ1-5; a possible D gene is TRBD1 (5 bases). The CDR3 covers 12 residues. V lost 5 bases and J 7 bases, leaving 12 bases between the germline ends. Germline lookup yields CDR1 DFQATT and CDR2 SNEGSKA (reference sequence). The CDR3 DNA is TGCAGTGCTGACCAGGGTGACCAGCCCCAGCATTTT. Amino acids: CSADQGDQPQHF.

In this sample, this clonotype turned up a few times. At one end, the junction sequence differs from germline, possibly due to a read error. The chain has TRBV7-7 and TRBJ2-5; 7 bases map to TRBD2. Germline CDR1 is SSHAT and CDR2 is FNYEAQ (reference sequence). The CDR3 is 15 amino acids. The CDR3 region has the DNA TGTGCTAGCAGCCTCCACAGCGGGATACAAGAGACCCAGTACTTC. This sequence encodes CASSLHSGIQETQYF.

This chain joins TRBV4-3 and TRBJ2-7, with a possible D match to TRBD1 (5 bases). With 4 bases removed from V and 3 bases from J, the gap between germline ends came to 19 bases. The length of the CDR3 is 16 residues. CDR1 and CDR2 from the germline V gene are LGHNA and YSLEER. Here the CDR3 reads CASSLRVGRDGYEQYF. The DNA of the CDR3 is TGCGCCAGCAGCCTCAGGGTGGGGCGAGACGGCTACGAGCAGTACTTC.

With regard to this clonotype: This could be a read error, since a much larger clone is one nucleotide away. The rearrangement links TRBV29-1 to TRBJ1-2; D not resolved. This CDR3 comprises 13 residues. CDR1 is SQVTM, CDR2 ANQGSEA, per germline. The DNA of the CDR3 is TGCAGCGTTGCGTACTACGCTAACTATGGCCACACCTTC. Translated, it gives CSVAYYANYGHTF.

V is TRBV3-1 and J is TRBJ2-3, with 9 bases lining up with TRBD2. The CDR3 extends over 12 amino acids. V trimming: 3 bases; J trimming: 14 bases; junction bases outside the gene matches: 6. Germline CDR1 reads LGHDT; CDR2 reads YNNKEL (reference sequence). CDR3 nucleotides: TGTGCCAGCAGCCAGGCCGGGACTAGCCCGTATTTT. Translation gives CASSQAGTSPYF.

The sample holds a few counts of this clonotype. The chain combines TRBV11-2 with TRBJ1-2; 7 nucleotides align to TRBD1. The CDR3 has 15 amino acids. With 4 bases clipped from V and 0 bases from J, the junction kept 5 bases outside the gene matches. CDR1 and CDR2 from the germline V gene are SGHAT and FQNNGV. This CDR3 is CASSWDRLSNYGYTF. In nucleotides, the CDR3 is TGTGCCAGCAGCTGGGACAGACTCTCTAACTATGGCTACACCTTC.

This CDR3 reads CSASTSGDAYNEQFF. CDR3 sequence (DNA): TGCAGTGCTAGTACTAGCGGTGACGCCTACAATGAGCAGTTCTTC. The chain recombines TRBV20-1 with TRBJ2-1; TRBD2 matches 8 bases. Germline loops: CDR1 DFQATT, CDR2 SNEGSKA (reference sequence). Unmatched junction bases numbered 6, after V lost 3 bases and J lost 2 bases. This CDR3 is built from 15 residues.

This clonotype was seen a handful of times. V is TRBV7-8 and J is TRBJ2-7; D unresolved. This CDR3 is built from 13 residues. Germline-derived CDR1 and CDR2 are SGHVS and FQNEAQ. V was cut by 0 bases and J by 5 bases, with 8 bases left in between. The CDR3 nucleotides read TGTGCCAGCAGCTTAGCTTCAGTACACGAGCAGTACTTC. It yields the protein CASSLASVHEQYF.

This clonotype has a handful of counts. The chain couples TRBV12-3 or TRBV12-4 to TRBJ2-3, with 10 bases that match TRBD1. The CDR3 consists of 14 residues. Trimming removed 5 bases from V and 8 bases from J; junction bases left unmatched: 7. The CDR3 region has the DNA TGTGCCAGCAGTCCCCGGGACAGGGGTGGTACGCAGTATTTT. It yields the protein CASSPRDRGGTQYF.

This clonotype was recorded at least ten times. The chain is built from TRBV7-9 and TRBJ1-4; D unclear. The V end was cut by 5 bases, the J end by 3 bases, with 16 bases between. Germline V gene sequence: CDR1 SEHNR, CDR2 FQNEAQ (reference sequence). The CDR3 has 16 residues. For the CDR3, the DNA is TGTGCCAGCAGCGACAAAGGACTTAACCCTAATGAAAAACTGTTTTTT. Its protein product is CASSDKGLNPNEKLFF.

The chain is built from TRBV12-3 or TRBV12-4 and TRBJ1-1; 9 bases map to TRBD1. V lost 7 bases and J lost 5; bases outside the gene matches: 8. The CDR3 extends over 14 amino acids. The CDR3 sequence: CASKLQGAGTEAFF. CDR3 sequence (DNA): TGTGCCAGCAAATTACAGGGGGCAGGAACTGAAGCTTTCTTT.

This clonotype was counted a few times. The chain has TRBV9 and TRBJ2-5, with D perhaps matching TRBD1 (6 bases). Germline CDR1 is SGDLS and CDR2 is YYNGEE. Deletions cut 4 bases from V and 2 bases from J, with 15 bases between. The CDR3 runs to 15 residues. DNA for the CDR3: TGTGCCAGCAGCCCGGATGGACAGCTACAAGAGACCCAGTACTTC. Translating it yields CASSPDGQLQETQYF.

This chain links TRBV7-9 with TRBJ2-3, with 9 bases lining up with TRBD1. This CDR3 comprises 14 residues. V dropped 4 bases and J dropped 7; count of bases not matched to a gene: 6. Germline CDR1 and CDR2: SEHNR and FQNEAQ (reference sequence). CDR3 sequence: CASSSKTGGHTQYF. The CDR3 region has the DNA TGTGCCAGCAGCTCAAAAACAGGGGGCCATACGCAGTATTTT.

V and J are TRBV18 and TRBJ2-1; no clear D. CDR3 length: 16 amino acids. The germline V and J ends were trimmed by 3 bases and 5 bases, with 17 bases remaining between them. Germline V gives CDR1 KGHSH, CDR2 LQKENI. The chain's CDR3 is CASSPGIKQANNEQFF. The CDR3 DNA follows: TGTGCCAGCTCACCCGGAATTAAACAAGCGAACAATGAGCAGTTCTTC.

V gene TRBV10-1 combines with J gene TRBJ2-7; 10 bases fit TRBD2. The germline CDR1 and CDR2 sequences are WNHNN and SYGVQD (reference sequence). The CDR3 runs to 13 residues. V dropped 6 bases and J dropped 3; count of bases not matched to a gene: 2. DNA of the CDR3: TGCGCCAGCAGCAGACTAGCGGGCTACGAGCAGTACTTC. Protein: CASSRLAGYEQYF.

This clonotype was picked up many times. The CDR3 reads CASSGGATDTQYF. The CDR3 nucleotides are TGTGCCAGCAGCGGGGGGGCAACAGATACGCAGTATTTT. The chain couples TRBV6-4 to TRBJ2-3; 8 positions match TRBD2. V lost 6 bases to trimming and J lost 3 bases; unmatched junction nucleotides: 2. CDR3 length: 13 amino acids. Per the germline V gene, CDR1 is MRHNA and CDR2 is SNTAGT.

The chain joins TRBV5-4 to TRBJ2-7; tentatively, D is TRBD1 or TRBD2 (5 bases each). V was trimmed by 5 bases and J by 3 bases, leaving 18 bases between them. Germline values: CDR1 SGHNT, CDR2 YYREEE (reference sequence). The CDR3 extends over 15 amino acids. CDR3 DNA: TGTGCCAGCAGTCCGCTCCTGGGGGTAGGCTACGAGCAGTACTTC. Translated: CASSPLLGVGYEQYF.